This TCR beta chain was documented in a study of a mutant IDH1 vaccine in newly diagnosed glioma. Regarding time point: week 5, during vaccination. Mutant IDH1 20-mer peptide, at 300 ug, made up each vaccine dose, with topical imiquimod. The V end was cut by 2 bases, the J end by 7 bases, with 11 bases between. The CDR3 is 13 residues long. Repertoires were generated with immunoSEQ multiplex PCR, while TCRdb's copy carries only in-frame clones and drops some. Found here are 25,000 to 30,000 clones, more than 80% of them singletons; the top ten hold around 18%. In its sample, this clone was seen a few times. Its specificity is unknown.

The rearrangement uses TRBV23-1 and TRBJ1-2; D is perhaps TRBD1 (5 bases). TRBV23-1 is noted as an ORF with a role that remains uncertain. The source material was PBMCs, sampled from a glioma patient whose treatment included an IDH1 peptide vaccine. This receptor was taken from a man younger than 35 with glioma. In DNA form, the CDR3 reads TGCGCCAGCAGTCAAGGGGGACGGGGTGGCTACACCTTC. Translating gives CASSQGGRGGYTF.